Presented here are 16 T cell receptor beta chains from one specimen sequenced in a study of T-cell reconstitution after alpha-beta-depleted transplantation in children. Using unique molecular identifiers, the investigators prepared the TCRbeta library. TCRdb ran MiXCR on the PCR reads and lists one entry per CDR3 protein. The data show around 190,000 distinct CDR3 sequences, approximately 7% seen once. Sequenced material: PBMCs, taken before TCRalphabeta/CD19-depleted stem cell transplant. All receptors derive from a boy aged 2-15 years with acute lymphoblastic leukemia, due to receive a stem cell transplant.

To note about this clonotype: This may stem from a read error, because a much larger clone lies one nucleotide away. The chain recombines TRBV6-1 with TRBJ2-1; D gene ambiguous. This CDR3 comprises 14 residues. Germline CDR1 MNHNS, CDR2 SASEGT. Deletions cut 7 bases from V and 0 bases from J, with 10 bases between. The CDR3 DNA reads as TGTGCCAGCATTGACCCGGACTCCTACAATGAGCAGTTCTTC. It yields the protein CASIDPDSYNEQFF.

In its sample, this clonotype was seen many times. This chain links TRBV29-1 with TRBJ2-1, with D hard to call. Germline values: CDR1 SQVTM, CDR2 ANQGSEA. The ends were cut back, 6 bases at V and 2 bases at J, with 8 bases in the middle. CDR3 length: 12 amino acids. CDR3 residues: CSVPTAYNEQFF. DNA for the CDR3: TGCAGCGTCCCGACGGCCTACAATGAGCAGTTCTTC.

This clonotype was seen a few times. The V call is TRBV27, the J call TRBJ2-7; the D gene is possibly TRBD1 (6 bases). The V end lost 5 bases, the J end lost 5 bases, and 16 bases lay between the germline ends. The CDR3 contains 14 residues. Germline V CDR1 and CDR2: MNHEY, SMNVEV (reference sequence). CDR3 sequence reads: CASSQGQIHNEQYF. CDR3 in DNA: TGTGCCAGCAGTCAAGGACAGATTCATAACGAGCAGTACTTC.

The sample holds many counts of this clonotype. The rearrangement joins TRBV6-4 to TRBJ1-1; tentative D call: TRBD1 (6 bases). CDR1 and CDR2 from the germline V gene are MRHNA and SNTAGT. The germline V and J ends were trimmed by 4 bases and 1 base, with 13 bases remaining between them. The CDR3 covers 15 residues. CDR3 coding DNA: TGTGCCAGCAGTGCATCAGGGGATAGGAACACTGAAGCTTTCTTT. It is translated as CASSASGDRNTEAFF.

The rearrangement uses TRBV12-3 or TRBV12-4 and TRBJ1-1; TRBD1 might be the D (6 bases). This CDR3 is 16 amino acids long. V was trimmed by 2 bases and J by 4 bases, leaving 17 bases between them. In DNA, the CDR3 is TGTGCCAGCAGTTTAACCCCCGGGGGGGCGGGCACTGAAGCTTTCTTT. Translating it yields CASSLTPGGAGTEAFF.

There are many counts of this clonotype. J is TRBJ2-2 and V is TRBV28; unclear D gene. This CDR3 region has 14 residues. Germline V CDR1 and CDR2: MDHEN, SYDVKM. Between the trimmed V and J ends, which lost 7 bases and 4 bases, there was a span of 13 bases. Written as DNA, the CDR3 is TGTGCCAGCATGGCCCCGGGTTCCACCGGGGAGCTGTTTTTT. Translating it yields CASMAPGSTGELFF.

This chain links TRBV14 with TRBJ2-2; 7 bases align to TRBD2. Germline V CDR1 and CDR2: SGHDN, FVKESK. The trim removed 4 bases at V and 4 bases at J, leaving 12 bases unmatched. This CDR3 is 17 amino acids long. The CDR3 nucleotides read TGTGCCAGCAGCCCCTTGGGCGGGAGAGGTGGCACCGGGGAGCTGTTTTTT. Amino acid sequence: CASSPLGGRGGTGELFF.

This clonotype came up many times. The chain combines TRBV6-1 with TRBJ2-4; no clear D gene. Trimming took off 6 bases at V and 3 bases at J, with 21 bases between the two ends. CDR3 length: 17 amino acids. Germline V gives CDR1 MNHNS, CDR2 SASEGT. CDR3 DNA sequence: TGTGCCAGCAGCCCCACCAGTGGTCTTATGGGCAAAAACATTCAGTACTTC. It translates to CASSPTSGLMGKNIQYF.

There are many counts of this clonotype. The chain joins TRBV7-9 to TRBJ2-1, with 12 bases fitting TRBD2. J gave up 0 bases and V 5 bases, and 2 bases lay outside the gene matches. Germline CDR1 and CDR2: SEHNR and FQNEAQ (reference sequence). CDR3 length equals 16 residues. CDR3 coding DNA: TGTGCCAGCAGCCCACTAGCGGGAGGCTCCTACAATGAGCAGTTCTTC. Residues: CASSPLAGGSYNEQFF. Supplemented by reference TRBV7-9 and TRBJ2-1, the full variable domain reads DTGVSQNPRHKITKRGQNVTFRCDPISEHNRLYWYRQTLGQGPEFLTYFQNEAQLEKSRLLSDRFSAERPKGSFSTLEIQRTEQGDSAMYLCASSPLAGGSYNEQFFGPGTRLTVL.

The chain uses TRBV5-6 and TRBJ1-1; tentative D call: TRBD1 (5 bases). The germline V gene encodes CDR1 SGHDT and CDR2 YYEEEE. The V gene lost 4 bases and the J gene lost 4 bases, with 14 bases spanning the gap. This CDR3 spans 14 amino acids. The CDR3 reads CASSLGGGFTEAFF. Written as DNA, the CDR3 is TGTGCCAGCAGCCTCGGGGGGGGGTTCACTGAAGCTTTCTTT.

This clonotype has at least ten counts. The chain joins TRBV19 to TRBJ1-1; D is uncertain. The V end was cut by 5 bases, the J end by 3 bases, with 4 bases between. The CDR3 is 11 amino acids. The V gene's germline CDR1 is LNHDA and CDR2 SQIVND (reference sequence). The CDR3 nucleotides are TGTGCCAGTAGTCGGTACACTGAAGCTTTCTTT. It codes for CASSRYTEAFF.

This clonotype came up many times. V is TRBV5-1 and J is TRBJ2-1; D remains ambiguous. Germline CDR1 reads SGHRS; CDR2 reads YFSETQ. The V end lost 4 bases, the J end lost 3 bases, and 11 bases lay between the germline ends. CDR3 size: 14 residues. CDR3 region: CASSPGVSYNEQFF. CDR3 sequence (DNA): TGCGCCAGCAGCCCAGGCGTTAGCTACAATGAGCAGTTCTTC.

In its sample, this clonotype was seen many times. The chain recombines TRBV28 with TRBJ2-3; 8 positions match TRBD1. The V segment lost 3 bases and the J segment 2 bases; nucleotides outside the gene matches: 7. Germline-derived CDR1 and CDR2 are MDHEN and SYDVKM. The CDR3 is 16 amino acids. For the CDR3, the DNA is TGTGCCAGCAGTTTGGAAGGGACAGGTAACACAGATACGCAGTATTTT. Its translation: CASSLEGTGNTDTQYF. Filled out from reference TRBV28 and TRBJ2-3, the complete variable domain reads DVKVTQSSRYLVKRTGEKVFLECVQDMDHENMFWYRQDPGLGLRLIYFSYDVKMKEKGDIPEGYSVSREKKERFSLILESASTNQTSMYLCASSLEGTGNTDTQYFGPGTRLTVL.

Many counts were recorded for this clonotype. DNA for the CDR3: TGTGCCAGCAACTCCAGGGCTTTGAGCTCCTATAATTCACCCCTCCACTTT. It codes for CASNSRALSSYNSPLHF. The genes are TRBV6-5 and TRBJ1-6; TRBD1 is a possible D gene (5 bases). CDR1 and CDR2 from the germline V gene are MNHEY and SVGAGI. The CDR3 loop spans 17 amino acids. V shed 7 bases and J shed 0 bases, with 16 bases lying between them.

The chain links TRBV7-8 to TRBJ2-1; the match to TRBD2 covers 9 bases. Germline values: CDR1 SGHVS, CDR2 FQNEAQ. The CDR3 runs to 14 residues. V trimming: 5 bases; J trimming: 10 bases; junction bases outside the gene matches: 9. The CDR3 bases are TGTGCCAGCAGCCCCGGACTAGCGCGCTCGGAGCAGTTCTTC. It translates to CASSPGLARSEQFF.

The gene calls are TRBV6-2 or TRBV6-3 and TRBJ1-1; D gene uncertain. This CDR3 has 13 amino acids. V was clipped by 2 bases and J by 0 bases, with 4 bases between them. The germline V gene encodes CDR1 MNHEY and CDR2 SVGEGT. The CDR3 sequence is CASSYEMNTEAFF. In DNA form, the CDR3 reads TGTGCCAGCAGTTACGAGATGAACACTGAAGCTTTCTTT.